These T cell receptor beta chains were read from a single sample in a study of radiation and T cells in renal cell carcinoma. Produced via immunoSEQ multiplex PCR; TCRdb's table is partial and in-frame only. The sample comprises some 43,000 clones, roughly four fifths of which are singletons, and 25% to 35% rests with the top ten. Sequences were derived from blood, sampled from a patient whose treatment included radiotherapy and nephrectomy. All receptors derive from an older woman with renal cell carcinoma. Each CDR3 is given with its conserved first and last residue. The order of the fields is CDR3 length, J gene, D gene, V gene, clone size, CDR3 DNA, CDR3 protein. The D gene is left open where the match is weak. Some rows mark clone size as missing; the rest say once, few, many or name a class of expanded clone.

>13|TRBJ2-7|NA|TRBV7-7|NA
TGTGCCAGCAGCTTAGCGCAGACGAGCGAGCAGTACTTC
CASSLAQTSEQYF
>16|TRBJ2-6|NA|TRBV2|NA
TGTGCCAGCAGTGATGGGTACGGGCCTGGGGCCAACGTCCTGACTTTC
CASSDGYGPGANVLTF
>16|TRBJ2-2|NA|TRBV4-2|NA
TGTGCCAGCAGCCAAGGGTGGGGCGGCAGCACCGGGGAGCTGTTTTTT
CASSQGWGGSTGELFF
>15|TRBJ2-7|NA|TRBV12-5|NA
TGTGCTACGGAAGGAGCAGGGGTGAGCTCCTACGAGCAGTACTTC
CATEGAGVSSYEQYF
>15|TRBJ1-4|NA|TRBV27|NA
TGTGCCAGCAGTTTATCCTCAGGGTGGTCGGAGAAACTGTTTTTT
CASSLSSGWSEKLFF
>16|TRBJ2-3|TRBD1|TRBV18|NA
TGTGCCAGCTCTCTGACAGGGTCCTTACTCACAGATACGCAGTATTTT
CASSLTGSLLTDTQYF
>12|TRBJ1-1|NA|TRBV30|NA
TGTGCCTGCACACGTCAGGTCGGTGAAGCTTTCTTT
CACTRQVGEAFF
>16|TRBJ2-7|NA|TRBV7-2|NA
TGTGCCAGCAGCTTAGGTGCAGTCGGGTCCTCCTACGAGCAGTACTTC
CASSLGAVGSSYEQYF
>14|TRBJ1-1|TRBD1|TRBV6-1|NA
TGTGCCAGCAAGGGGGCAGGCATGAACACTGAAGCTTTCTTT
CASKGAGMNTEAFF
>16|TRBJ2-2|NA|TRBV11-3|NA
TGTGCCAGCAGCTTAGGGCGGGACACCAACACCGGGGAGCTGTTTTTT
CASSLGRDTNTGELFF
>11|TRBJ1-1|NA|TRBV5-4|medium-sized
TGTGCCAGCAGCGCTGACACAGAAGCTTTCTTT
CASSADTEAFF
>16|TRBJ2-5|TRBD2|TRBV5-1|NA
TGCGCCAGCAGCTTGTTTTCTAGCGGGGGACAAGAGACCCAGTACTTC
CASSLFSSGGQETQYF
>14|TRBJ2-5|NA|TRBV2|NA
TGTGCCAGCAGTGAACGCGGGCCCCAAGAGACCCAGTACTTC
CASSERGPQETQYF
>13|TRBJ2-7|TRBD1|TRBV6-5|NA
TGTGCCAGCACCCGAGACAGGGGTTACGAGCAGTACTTC
CASTRDRGYEQYF
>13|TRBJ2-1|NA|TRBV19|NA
TGTGCCAGTAGTCAACCAGGAAGAAATGAGCAGTTCTTC
CASSQPGRNEQFF
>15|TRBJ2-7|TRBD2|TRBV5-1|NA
TGCGCCAGCAGCTTGGGAGTAGCGGGGGACTACGAGCAGTACTTC
CASSLGVAGDYEQYF
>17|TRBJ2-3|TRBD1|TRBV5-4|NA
TGTGCCAGCAGCTTGGTCCCCGGGACAGGGAAGCCAGATACGCAGTATTTT
CASSLVPGTGKPDTQYF
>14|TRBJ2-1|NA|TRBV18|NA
TGTGCCAGCTCTCCCCGGGGACCCAACAATGAGCAGTTCTTC
CASSPRGPNNEQFF
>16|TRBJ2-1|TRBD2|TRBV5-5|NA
TGTGCCAGCAGCTTGACTAGCGGGAGCTCCTACAATGAGCAGTTCTTC
CASSLTSGSSYNEQFF
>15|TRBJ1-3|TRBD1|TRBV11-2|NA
TGTGCCAGCAGCTTACAGGGGGGCCTCGGAAACACCATATATTTT
CASSLQGGLGNTIYF
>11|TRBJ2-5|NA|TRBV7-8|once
TGTGCCAGCAGCCGAGATGGAACCCAGTACTTC
CASSRDGTQYF
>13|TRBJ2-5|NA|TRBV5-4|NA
TGTGCCAGCAGCCACCCCCAGGGGGAGACCCAGTACTTC
CASSHPQGETQYF
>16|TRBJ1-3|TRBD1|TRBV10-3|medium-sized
TGTGCCACAGAAGACAGGGGGGAATCTCCTGGAAACACCATATATTTT
CATEDRGESPGNTIYF
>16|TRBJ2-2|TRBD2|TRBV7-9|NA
TGTGCCAGCAGCTCCGGGACTAGCGGGCTTACCGGGGAGCTGTTTTTT
CASSSGTSGLTGELFF
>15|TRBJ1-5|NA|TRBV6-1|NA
TGTGCCAGCACTTGGACGCTGGAGGGCAATCAGCCCCAGCATTTT
CASTWTLEGNQPQHF
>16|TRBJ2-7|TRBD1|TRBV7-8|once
TGTGCCAGCAGCTTAGTACCCGGGACAGGGGGTAACGAGCAGTACTTC
CASSLVPGTGGNEQYF
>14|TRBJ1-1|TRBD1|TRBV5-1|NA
TGCGCCAGCAGCCCGGGACAGGGTCACGGTGAAGCTTTCTTT
CASSPGQGHGEAFF
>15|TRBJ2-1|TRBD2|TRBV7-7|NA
TGTGCCAGCAGCTTAGCCCTAAGCGGGAGCAATGAGCAGTTCTTC
CASSLALSGSNEQFF
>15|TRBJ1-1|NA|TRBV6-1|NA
TGTGCCAGCATACGGACAGATTCTATGAACACTGAAGCTTTCTTT
CASIRTDSMNTEAFF
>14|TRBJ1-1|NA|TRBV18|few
TGTGCCAGCTCACCCCGGGACGGCCCCACTGAAGCTTTCTTT
CASSPRDGPTEAFF
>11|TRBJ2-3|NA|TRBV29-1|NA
TGCAGCGGGGGTTACGCAGATACGCAGTATTTT
CSGGYADTQYF
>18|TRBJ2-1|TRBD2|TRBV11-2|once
TGTGCCAGCAGCTTAGTTTGGTCAGGGACTAGCGGGGAAGATGAGCAGTTCTTC
CASSLVWSGTSGEDEQFF
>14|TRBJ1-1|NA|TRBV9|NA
TGTGCCAGCAGCGTAGGAGTTATGAACACTGAAGCTTTCTTT
CASSVGVMNTEAFF
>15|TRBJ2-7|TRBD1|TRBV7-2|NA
TGTGCCAGCAGCTTAGTCGGACAGGGATCCTACGAGCAGTACTTC
CASSLVGQGSYEQYF
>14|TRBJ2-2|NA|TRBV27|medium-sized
TGTGCCAGCAGGCCTTTCTTTAGCCCCGGGGAGCTGTTTTTT
CASRPFFSPGELFF
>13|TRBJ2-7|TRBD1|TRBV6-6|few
TGTGCCAGCAGGCCAGGGGACAGCTACGAGCAGTACTTC
CASRPGDSYEQYF
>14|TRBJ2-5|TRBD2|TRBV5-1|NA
TGCGCCAGCACCCCAGCGGGGGGGCGAGAGACCCAGTACTTC
CASTPAGGRETQYF
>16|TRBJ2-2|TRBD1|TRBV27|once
TGTGCCAGCAGTTTATTGGGGACAGGGAAAGACGGGGAGCTGTTTTTT
CASSLLGTGKDGELFF
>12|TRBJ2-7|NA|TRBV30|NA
TGTGCCTGGAGTCCCAGTAGCAACGAGCAGTACTTC
CAWSPSSNEQYF
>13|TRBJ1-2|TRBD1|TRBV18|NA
TGTGCCAGCTCTCCCGGGACAGCTTATGGCTACACCTTC
CASSPGTAYGYTF
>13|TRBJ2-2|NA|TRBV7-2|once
TGTGCCAGCAGCCCTCATGTGGACGGGCAGCTGTTTTTT
CASSPHVDGQLFF
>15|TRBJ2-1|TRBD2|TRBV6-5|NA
TGTGCCAGCATTTCGTTGGCGGGAGGGTCCTTCGAGCAGTTCTTC
CASISLAGGSFEQFF
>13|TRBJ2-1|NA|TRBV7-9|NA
TGTGCCAGCTCCTGGGGCGGCAACAATGAGCAGTTCTTC
CASSWGGNNEQFF
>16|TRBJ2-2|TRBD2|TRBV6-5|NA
TGTGCCAGCAGTTACTCGTTCGGGGGGGGCACCGGGGAGCTGTTTTTT
CASSYSFGGGTGELFF
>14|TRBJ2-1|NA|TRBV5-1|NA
TGCGCCAGCAGCTTGGAGGGGGCCTACAATGAGCAGTTCTTC
CASSLEGAYNEQFF
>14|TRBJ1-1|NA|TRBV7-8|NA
TGTGCCAGCAGCTTAGTAGGGGTGAACACTGAAGCTTTCTTT
CASSLVGVNTEAFF
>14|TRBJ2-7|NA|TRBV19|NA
TGTGCCAGTACGCTGACAGGTGGGGGTTACGAGCAGTACTTC
CASTLTGGGYEQYF
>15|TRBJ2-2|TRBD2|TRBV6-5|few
TGTGCCAGCAGTTTCGGACTAGAAGTGAACGGGGAGCTGTTTTTT
CASSFGLEVNGELFF
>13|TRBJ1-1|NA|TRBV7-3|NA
TGTGCCAGCAGCCAGCACAGGGACACTGAAGCTTTCTTT
CASSQHRDTEAFF
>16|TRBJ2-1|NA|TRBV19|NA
TGTGCCAGTAGTATAGGGGGGACTCGCGTCTACAATGAGCAGTTCTTC
CASSIGGTRVYNEQFF
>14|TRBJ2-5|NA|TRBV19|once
TGTGCCAGTAGTATTGGAGCCTACCAAGAGACCCAGTACTTC
CASSIGAYQETQYF
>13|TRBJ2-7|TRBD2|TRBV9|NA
TGTGCCAGCAGCCCCGGGGGGGTCCACGAGCAGTACTTC
CASSPGGVHEQYF
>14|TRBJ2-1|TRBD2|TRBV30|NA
TGTGCCTGGAGTAGAGCTAGCGGCCACAATGAGCAGTTCTTC
CAWSRASGHNEQFF
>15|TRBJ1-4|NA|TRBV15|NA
TGTGCCACCAGCAGAGAGTTGGCGGGGGATGAAAAACTGTTTTTT
CATSRELAGDEKLFF
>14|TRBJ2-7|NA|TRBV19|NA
TGTGCCAGTAGCGGGGACACCGGTTCCTACGAGCAGTACTTC
CASSGDTGSYEQYF
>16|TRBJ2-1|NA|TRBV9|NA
TGTGCCAGCAGCGTAGGGACGATGAGCTCCTACAATGAGCAGTTCTTC
CASSVGTMSSYNEQFF
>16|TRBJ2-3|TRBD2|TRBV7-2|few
TGTGCCAGCAGCACAATAGCGGGTTCAAGGTCGAATACGCAGTATTTT
CASSTIAGSRSNTQYF
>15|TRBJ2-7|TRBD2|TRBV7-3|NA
TGTGCCAGCAGCTTAACGCTGGGTAGCGGGGGTCCCATGTACTTC
CASSLTLGSGGPMYF
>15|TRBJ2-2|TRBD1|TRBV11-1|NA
TGTGCCAGCAGCTTCGGGACAGGGCGTACCGGGGAGCTGTTTTTT
CASSFGTGRTGELFF